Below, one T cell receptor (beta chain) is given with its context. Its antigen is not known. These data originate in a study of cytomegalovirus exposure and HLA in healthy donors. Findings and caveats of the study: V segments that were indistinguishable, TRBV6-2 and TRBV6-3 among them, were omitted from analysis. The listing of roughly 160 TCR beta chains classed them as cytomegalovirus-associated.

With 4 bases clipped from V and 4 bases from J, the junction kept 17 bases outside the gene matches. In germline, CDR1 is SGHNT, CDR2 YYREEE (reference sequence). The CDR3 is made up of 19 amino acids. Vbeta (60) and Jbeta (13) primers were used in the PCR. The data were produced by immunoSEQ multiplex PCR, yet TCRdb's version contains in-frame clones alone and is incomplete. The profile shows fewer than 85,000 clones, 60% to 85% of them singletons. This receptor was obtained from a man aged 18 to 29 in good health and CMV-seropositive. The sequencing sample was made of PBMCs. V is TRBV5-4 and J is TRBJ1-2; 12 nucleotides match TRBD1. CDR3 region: CASSVEVRVGTGGPYGYTF. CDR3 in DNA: TGTGCCAGCAGCGTTGAGGTTAGGGTTGGGACAGGGGGCCCCTATGGCTACACCTTC.